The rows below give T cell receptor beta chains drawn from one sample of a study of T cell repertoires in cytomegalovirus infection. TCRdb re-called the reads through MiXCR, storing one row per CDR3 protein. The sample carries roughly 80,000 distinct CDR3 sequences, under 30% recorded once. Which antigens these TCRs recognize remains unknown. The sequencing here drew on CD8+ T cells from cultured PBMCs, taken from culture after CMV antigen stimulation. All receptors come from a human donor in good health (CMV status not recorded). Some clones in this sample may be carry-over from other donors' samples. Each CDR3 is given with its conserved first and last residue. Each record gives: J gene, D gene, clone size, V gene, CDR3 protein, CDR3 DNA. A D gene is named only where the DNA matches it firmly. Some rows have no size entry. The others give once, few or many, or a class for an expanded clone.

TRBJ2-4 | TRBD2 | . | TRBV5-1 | CASSPGLAGGGIQYF | TGCGCCAGCAGCCCTGGACTAGCGGGGGGAGGCATTCAGTACTTC
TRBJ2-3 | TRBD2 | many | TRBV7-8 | CASSLASGSADTQYF | TGTGCCAGCAGCTTAGCCAGCGGGAGCGCAGATACGCAGTATTTT
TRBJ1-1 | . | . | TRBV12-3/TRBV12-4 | CASSSRQTEACF | TGTGCCAGCAGTTCCAGGCAGACTGAAGCTTGCTTT
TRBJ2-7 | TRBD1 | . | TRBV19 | CASSTAGGVSYEQYF | TGTGCCAGTAGTACCGCAGGGGGTGTCTCCTACGAGCAGTACTTC
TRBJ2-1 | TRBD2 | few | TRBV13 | CASSLGTSGQSSYNEQFF | TGTGCCAGCAGCTTGGGGACTAGCGGCCAAAGCTCCTACAATGAGCAGTTCTTC
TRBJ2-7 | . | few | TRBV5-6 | CASSSRDSPYYEQYF | TGTGCCAGCAGCTCCAGGGACTCTCCCTACTACGAGCAGTACTTC
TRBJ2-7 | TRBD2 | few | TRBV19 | CASSGGTSGHYEQYF | TGTGCCAGTAGTGGAGGGACTAGCGGGCACTACGAGCAGTACTTC
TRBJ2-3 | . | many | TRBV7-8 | CASSQDTRTDTQYF | TGTGCCAGCAGCCAGGACACCCGCACAGATACGCAGTATTTT
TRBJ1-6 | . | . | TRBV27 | CASSLGQGGAYNSPLHF | TGTGCCAGCAGTTTGGGGCAGGGTGGCGCCTATAATTCACCCCTCCACTTT
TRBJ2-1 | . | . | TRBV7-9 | CASSLEVAHEQFF | TGTGCCAGCAGCTTAGAGGTAGCCCATGAGCAGTTCTTC
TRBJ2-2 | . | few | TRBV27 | CASALLSIGTGELFF | TGTGCCAGCGCCCTCTTAAGCATCGGCACCGGGGAGCTGTTTTTT